The 31 T cell receptor beta chains below all came from one sample that was sequenced in a study of identical twins. In TCRdb, the 5' RACE reads were re-called with MiXCR into one record per CDR3 protein. The sample carries about 890,000 distinct CDR3 sequences, roughly an eighth recorded once. In addition, the sample was reused for a study of yellow fever vaccine responses in identical twins.

Material: PBMCs. These receptors all stem from a woman under 30 in good health.

This clonotype was seen more than once but under ten times. This chain joins TRBV12-3 or TRBV12-4 and TRBJ2-7, with TRBD2 identical over 7 bases. This CDR3 has 17 residues. The ends lost 2 bases at V and 1 base at J; junction bases unmatched: 11. CDR3 region: CASSLRAGSVGSYEQYF. CDR3 coding DNA: TGTGCCAGCAGTTTACGAGCGGGGTCGGTGGGGTCCTACGAGCAGTACTTC.

This chain joins TRBV29-1 and TRBJ2-1; D uncertain. This CDR3 is 14 amino acids long. Trimming cost V 8 bases and J 8 bases, with 22 bases left between them. Germline V CDR1 and CDR2: SQVTM, ANQGSEA. CDR3 DNA: TGCAGCATCTGTCCCGGCCTCCAAACGGATGAGCAGTTCTTC. Its translation: CSICPGLQTDEQFF.

The gene calls are TRBV7-8 and TRBJ2-3, with 10 nucleotides matching TRBD1. With V trimmed by 4 bases and J by 6 bases, 10 bases remained unmatched. The CDR3 length is 16 residues. In germline, CDR1 is SGHVS, CDR2 FQNEAQ. For the CDR3, the DNA is TGTGCCAGCAGCTCTGGGACAGGGGCTTCCTCCGATACGCAGTATTTT. As protein: CASSSGTGASSDTQYF.

This clonotype was counted between two and nine times. The rearrangement links TRBV3-1 to TRBJ2-5, with 13 bases matching TRBD2. Trimming at V came to 4 bases and at J to 5 bases, leaving 7 bases not matched to a gene. This CDR3 is built from 16 residues. Germline CDR1 LGHDT, CDR2 YNNKEL (reference sequence). The CDR3 coding sequence is TGTGCCAGCAGCCGGAGGACTAGCGGGGGACTGGAGACCCAGTACTTC. Translating it yields CASSRRTSGGLETQYF.

This chain links TRBV18 with TRBJ2-5; tentative D call: TRBD2 (5 bases). CDR1 is KGHSH and CDR2 is LQKENI in the germline V gene. The CDR3 loop spans 17 amino acids. With 6 bases removed from V and 1 base from J, the gap between germline ends came to 21 bases. CDR3 in amino acids: CASSPPGDPRLQETQYF. CDR3 bases: TGTGCCAGCTCCCCCCCCGGGGATCCAAGGCTCCAAGAGACCCAGTACTTC. The full variable domain, with the rest looked up from reference TRBV18 and TRBJ2-5, is NAGVMQNPRHLVRRRGQEARLRCSPMKGHSHVYWYRQLPEEGLKFMVYLQKENIIDESGMPKERFSAEFPKEGPSILRIQQVVRGDSAAYFCASSPPGDPRLQETQYFGPGTRLLVL.

This clonotype has a handful of counts. For the CDR3, the DNA is TGTGCCAGCAGTGGCGTGGACAAGAACACTGAAGCTTTCTTT. It specifies CASSGVDKNTEAFF. This sequence joins TRBV6-2 or TRBV6-3 and TRBJ1-1, with TRBD1 as a possible D gene (5 bases). CDR3 length equals 14 residues. Germline V gene data show CDR1 as MNHEY and CDR2 as SVGEGT. Trimming cost V 5 bases and J 1 base, with 11 bases left between them.

This clonotype was counted many times. V usage is TRBV6-5 and J usage is TRBJ2-1, with 13 positions matching TRBD2. Germline V CDR1 and CDR2: MNHEY, SVGAGI. V gave up 2 bases and J gave up 6 bases; unmatched junction bases: 4. The CDR3 has 16 amino acids. CDR3 sequence (DNA): TGTGCCAGCAGTTACCCGGGACTAGCGGGGTCCAATGAGCAGTTCTTC. Protein sequence: CASSYPGLAGSNEQFF.

This clonotype was seen repeatedly, ten times or more. V and J are TRBV5-1 and TRBJ1-1, with TRBD1 matching 10 bases. CDR1 and CDR2 from the germline V gene are SGHRS and YFSETQ. The CDR3 has 14 amino acids. The V gene end was trimmed by 7 bases and the J gene end by 7 bases; junction bases not matched to a gene: 10. The chain's CDR3 is CASHRGQGSGEAFF. The CDR3 DNA reads TGCGCCAGCCATCGGGGACAGGGGTCGGGTGAAGCTTTCTTT.

V and J are TRBV7-7 and TRBJ2-1, with 12 nucleotides matching TRBD2. CDR3 size: 17 residues. Germline values: CDR1 SSHAT, CDR2 FNYEAQ (reference sequence). Trimming at V came to 6 bases and at J to 0 bases, leaving 6 bases not matched to a gene. The CDR3 is CASSRTSGKSSYNEQFF. The CDR3 region has the DNA TGTGCCAGCAGTCGGACTAGCGGGAAGAGCTCCTACAATGAGCAGTTCTTC.

This clonotype was counted at least ten times. This chain connects TRBV16 to TRBJ1-6; 8 bases map to TRBD1. This CDR3 region has 15 residues. Germline trimming cut 4 bases from V and 7 bases from J; bases unmatched to any gene: 6. Germline V gene sequence: CDR1 KGHSY, CDR2 FQNENV. The CDR3, as DNA: TGTGCCAGCAGCCGCCCGGACAGGGACAATTCACCCCTCCACTTT. Amino acids: CASSRPDRDNSPLHF.

In the case of this clonotype: A junction end diverges from the germline sequence, so it may reflect a read error. This CDR3 is CARSVAPVTSYNEQFF. CDR3 DNA: TGTGCCCGCAGCGTAGCCCCGGTTACCTCCTACAATGAGCAGTTCTTC. V gene TRBV9 combines with J gene TRBJ2-1; D call uncertain. From germline, CDR1 is SGDLS and CDR2 YYNGEE. This CDR3 has 16 residues.

In its sample, this clonotype was seen many times. CDR3 coding DNA: TGTGCCAGCAGTTTTGGGGGGGGGCCAGATACGCAGTATTTT. It encodes CASSFGGGPDTQYF. The chain couples TRBV12-3 or TRBV12-4 to TRBJ2-3; D is perhaps TRBD2 (7 bases). V dropped 3 bases and J dropped 4 bases, with 11 bases sitting between them. The CDR3 spans 14 residues.

There are many counts of this clonotype. CDR3 protein: CASMGLMGTPLHF. The CDR3 nucleotides read TGTGCCAGCATGGGGCTCATGGGGACACCCCTCCACTTT. The J gene is TRBJ1-6, the V gene TRBV12-3 or TRBV12-4; D is possibly TRBD1 (5 bases). This CDR3 is 13 amino acids long. The V gene lost 7 bases and the J gene lost 11 bases, with 15 bases spanning the gap.

This clonotype has ten or more counts. CDR3 nucleotide sequence: TGTGCCAGCAGCCAACAGGACAGGGTCTACTATGGCTACACCTTC. Amino acid sequence: CASSQQDRVYYGYTF. The chain links TRBV3-1 to TRBJ1-2; TRBD1 matches at 8 bases. V gave up 2 bases and J gave up 3 bases; unmatched junction bases: 5. The germline V gene has CDR1 LGHDT and CDR2 YNNKEL (reference sequence). This CDR3 comprises 15 residues.

The chain combines TRBV14 with TRBJ2-7; no reliable D call. This CDR3 spans 14 amino acids. The germline V and J ends were trimmed by 1 base and 3 bases, with 10 bases remaining between them. Germline CDR1 is SGHDN and CDR2 is FVKESK. CDR3 DNA sequence: TGTGCCAGCAGCCAAGTTGGCTGGTACTACGAGCAGTACTTC. It translates to CASSQVGWYYEQYF. Using reference TRBV14 and TRBJ2-7 for the parts outside the CDR3, the full variable domain is EAGVTQFPSHSVIEKGQTVTLRCDPISGHDNLYWYRRVMGKEIKFLLHFVKESKQDESGMPNNRFLAERTGGTYSTLKVQPAELEDSGVYFCASSQVGWYYEQYFGPGTRLTVT.

This clonotype was detected a few times. The V gene is TRBV28, the J gene TRBJ2-1; no clear D. Germline lookup yields CDR1 MDHEN and CDR2 SYDVKM. The CDR3 contains 17 residues. Trimming removed 5 bases from V and 0 bases from J, with 17 bases in between. CDR3 DNA sequence: TGTGCCAGCAGTGGATACTATGCGTCTAGCTCCTACAATGAGCAGTTCTTC. This translates into CASSGYYASSSYNEQFF.

This clonotype was counted between two and nine times. The chain couples TRBV20-1 to TRBJ2-2; D remains unclear. The CDR3 spans 16 residues. With 0 bases removed from V and 4 bases from J, the gap between germline ends came to 15 bases. Germline CDR1 DFQATT, CDR2 SNEGSKA (reference sequence). The CDR3 loop reads CSARDPRVIGTGELFF. Written as DNA, the CDR3 is TGCAGTGCTAGAGATCCCCGGGTTATCGGCACCGGGGAGCTGTTTTTT.

In its sample, this clonotype was seen a few times. This rearrangement joins TRBV10-3 to TRBJ1-2; 8 bases map to TRBD1. J gave up 6 bases and V 0 bases, and 3 bases lay outside the gene matches. Per the germline V gene, CDR1 is ENHRY and CDR2 is SYGVKD. The CDR3 sequence is 14 residues long. CDR3 bases: TGTGCCATCAGTGAGTCCGGACAGGGAAATGGCTACACCTTC. Protein product: CAISESGQGNGYTF.

The V call is TRBV14, the J call TRBJ2-5; unclear D gene. Germline V gene lookup returns CDR1 SGHDN and CDR2 FVKESK. The ends were cut back, 1 base at V and 2 bases at J, with 8 bases in the middle. The CDR3 covers 14 residues. The DNA for the CDR3 is TGTGCCAGCAGCCAAGTTGGTAGACAAGAGACCCAGTACTTC. It translates to CASSQVGRQETQYF.

This clonotype was counted between two and nine times. The CDR3 region is CASSREGRSSYEQYF. The DNA of the CDR3 is TGCGCCAGCAGCAGGGAAGGGAGGAGCTCCTACGAGCAGTACTTC. The chain carries TRBV5-1 and TRBJ2-7; maybe TRBD2 (6 bases). Between the trimmed V and J ends, which lost 4 bases and 0 bases, there was a span of 14 bases. Germline V gene sequence: CDR1 SGHRS, CDR2 YFSETQ. The CDR3 totals 15 residues.

This clonotype has a handful of counts. The V call is TRBV2, the J call TRBJ2-3; D perhaps matches TRBD2 (6 bases). The germline V and J ends were trimmed by 8 bases and 4 bases, with 13 bases remaining between them. The CDR3 is 13 amino acids. Germline CDR1 SNHLY, CDR2 FYNNEI. CDR3 bases: TGTGCCAGCTCACGGGAGTCCGCAGATACGCAGTATTTT. Translation gives CASSRESADTQYF. Combining the CDR3 with reference TRBV2 and TRBJ2-3 gives the whole variable domain EPEVTQTPSHQVTQMGQEVILRCVPISNHLYFYWYRQILGQKVEFLVSFYNNEISEKSEIFDDQFSVERPDGSNFTLKIRSTKLEDSAMYFCASSRESADTQYFGPGTRLTVL.

This rearrangement joins TRBV11-1 to TRBJ2-3; 13 nucleotides match TRBD2. The germline gives CDR1 SGHAT, CDR2 FQDESV (reference sequence). CDR3 size: 18 residues. Trimming removed 4 bases from V and 2 bases from J; junction bases left unmatched: 9. CDR3 residues: CASSSRRTSGGITDTQYF. The DNA of the CDR3 is TGTGCCAGCAGCTCCCGTAGGACTAGCGGGGGTATCACAGATACGCAGTATTTT. Supplemented by reference TRBV11-1 and TRBJ2-3, the full variable domain reads EAEVAQSPRYKITEKSQAVAFWCDPISGHATLYWYRQILGQGPELLVQFQDESVVDDSQLPKDRFSAERLKGVDSTLKIQPAELGDSAMYLCASSSRRTSGGITDTQYFGPGTRLTVL.

The genes are TRBV3-1 and TRBJ2-3, with a weak D call TRBD2 (6 bases). Per germline, CDR1 LGHDT and CDR2 YNNKEL (reference sequence). The CDR3 loop spans 18 amino acids. V was trimmed by 1 base and J by 1 base, leaving 18 bases between them. In nucleotides, the CDR3 is TGTGCCAGCAGCCAAGTACCGGTCGGGGGTCCCCGCACAGATACGCAGTATTTT. This gives the protein CASSQVPVGGPRTDTQYF.

This clonotype was observed a few times. One end of the junction does not line up with germline, which may come from a read error. The chain has TRBV6-2 or TRBV6-3 and TRBJ2-3; no reliable D call. CDR3 length equals 12 residues. CDR1 is MNHEY, CDR2 SVGEGT, per germline. CDR3 nucleotide sequence: TGTGCCAGCAGTGACTCGCCCCTTACGCAGTATTTT. Its protein is CASSDSPLTQYF.

In its sample, this clonotype was seen many times. The chain combines TRBV10-3 with TRBJ2-2; 9 bases map to TRBD2. The CDR3 contains 14 residues. The V gene's germline CDR1 is ENHRY and CDR2 SYGVKD. V was clipped by 5 bases and J by 7 bases; unmatched bases: 5. The CDR3 sequence is CAISWTSEDGELFF. The CDR3 DNA is TGTGCCATCAGTTGGACTAGCGAAGACGGGGAGCTGTTTTTT.

This clonotype has at least ten counts. The J gene is TRBJ2-2, the V gene TRBV11-2; no clear D. V lost 2 bases and J lost 7, with 5 bases in between. CDR1 and CDR2 from the germline V gene are SGHAT and FQNNGV. The CDR3 length is 12 residues. The CDR3 here is CASSLFIGELFF. Here the CDR3 DNA reads TGTGCCAGCAGCTTATTTATCGGGGAGCTGTTTTTT.

With regard to this clonotype: At one end the junction does not follow the germline gene, possibly because of a read error. The genes are TRBV25-1 and TRBJ1-1, with 9 bases matching TRBD1. CDR1 and CDR2 (germline): MGHDK, SYGVNS. The CDR3 is 15 residues long. CDR3 coding DNA: TGTGTCAGCATTCACGGACAGGGGAAGAACACTGAAGCTTTCTTT. Its protein product is CVSIHGQGKNTEAFF.

This clonotype was seen ten or more times. The rearrangement joins TRBV11-2 to TRBJ2-1; 8 nucleotides agree with TRBD2. This CDR3 has 15 residues. Germline assignment: CDR1 SGHAT and CDR2 FQNNGV. The V and J ends lost 5 bases and 2 bases, in that order; junction bases with no gene match: 5. DNA for the CDR3: TGTGCCAGCAGCGCCAGCGGGAGTCCCTACAATGAGCAGTTCTTC. Translated: CASSASGSPYNEQFF. Looking up the rest from reference TRBV11-2 and TRBJ2-1 gives the full variable domain: EAGVAQSPRYKIIEKRQSVAFWCNPISGHATLYWYQQILGQGPKLLIQFQNNGVVDDSQLPKDRFSAERLKGVDSTLKIQPAKLEDSAVYLCASSASGSPYNEQFFGPGTRLTVL.

This clonotype was detected many times. The chain couples TRBV20-1 to TRBJ2-1, with a tentative D call TRBD2 (7 bases). The CDR3 is 16 residues long. Germline CDR1 reads DFQATT; CDR2 reads SNEGSKA (reference sequence). V shed 5 bases and J shed 7 bases, with 24 bases lying between them. The CDR3 loop reads CSASLAAGARENEQFF. In nucleotides, the CDR3 is TGCAGTGCTTCCCTGGCGGCGGGGGCGAGGGAAAATGAGCAGTTCTTC.

This clonotype was counted a few times. V and J are TRBV5-1 and TRBJ2-5, with 7 bases matching TRBD1. CDR3 length equals 13 residues. Germline V gene sequence: CDR1 SGHRS, CDR2 YFSETQ. V trimming: 4 bases; J trimming: 4 bases; junction bases outside the gene matches: 4. The CDR3 loop reads CASSGQAGETQYF. The CDR3 DNA follows: TGCGCCAGCAGCGGACAGGCGGGAGAGACCCAGTACTTC.

A few counts support this clonotype. The chain recombines TRBV24-1 with TRBJ2-1; 12 nucleotides agree with TRBD2. The CDR3 has 17 amino acids. Germline V lookup: CDR1 KGHDR, CDR2 SFDVKD. V lost 2 bases to trimming and J lost 3 bases; unmatched junction nucleotides: 4. The CDR3 nucleotides read TGTGCCACCAGTGATTCCCTAGCGGGAGGGAGCTACAATGAGCAGTTCTTC. It translates to CATSDSLAGGSYNEQFF.